The rows below give T cell receptor beta chains drawn from one sample of a study of CD8 T cells in ankylosing spondylitis. A single record per CDR3 protein comes from TCRdb applying MiXCR to the 5' RACE reads. The sample lists under 200,000 distinct CDR3 sequences, 9.8% occurring once. The sequenced sample was blood, either unsorted or a sorted T cell fraction (not recorded which). Receptors were obtained from a female donor with ankylosing spondylitis or in good health (not recorded which). The CDR3 runs from the conserved cysteine through the conserved F or W.

v_gene: TRBV6-1
j_gene: TRBJ1-6
CDR3aa: CASSGPWTGSLGRNSPLHF

v_gene: TRBV9
j_gene: TRBJ2-7
CDR3aa: CASSPRSGFYEQYF

v_gene: TRBV12-3/TRBV12-4
j_gene: TRBJ2-1
CDR3aa: CASSLKGGNEQFF

v_gene: TRBV2
j_gene: TRBJ2-3
CDR3aa: CAGEGRNTDTQYF

v_gene: TRBV4-1
j_gene: TRBJ2-2
CDR3aa: CASSQEGSGRGDTGELFF

v_gene: TRBV29-1
j_gene: TRBJ1-2
CDR3aa: CSVEEEADINYGYTF

v_gene: TRBV5-6
j_gene: TRBJ1-2
CDR3aa: CASSGTGGWGYTF

v_gene: TRBV6-2/TRBV6-3
j_gene: TRBJ2-1
CDR3aa: CASSYGVLQGVMNEQFF

v_gene: TRBV7-6
j_gene: TRBJ2-1
CDR3aa: CASSLVTPAVEQFF

v_gene: TRBV18
j_gene: TRBJ2-1
CDR3aa: CASSPASGTGREYDNEQFF

v_gene: TRBV15
j_gene: TRBJ1-2
CDR3aa: CATSRQGASNYGYTF

v_gene: TRBV12-3/TRBV12-4
j_gene: TRBJ2-7
CDR3aa: CASRGQGDEQYF

v_gene: TRBV5-1
j_gene: TRBJ2-7
CDR3aa: CASSYQLNEQYF

v_gene: TRBV4-3
j_gene: TRBJ2-3
CDR3aa: CASSGLSGTQYF

v_gene: TRBV5-5
j_gene: TRBJ2-2
CDR3aa: CASSLSGLVTGELFF

v_gene: TRBV6-2/TRBV6-3
j_gene: TRBJ2-3
CDR3aa: CASSYLDGVSTDTQYF

v_gene: TRBV28
j_gene: TRBJ2-2
CDR3aa: CASSSAGQGLIELFF

v_gene: TRBV27
j_gene: TRBJ2-7
CDR3aa: CASGQSYYEQYF

v_gene: TRBV24-1
j_gene: TRBJ2-5
CDR3aa: CATRSAGQETQYF

v_gene: TRBV27
j_gene: TRBJ2-3
CDR3aa: CASTFMDTQYF

v_gene: TRBV7-2
j_gene: TRBJ2-1
CDR3aa: CASSLVPNSPYNEQFF

v_gene: TRBV5-8
j_gene: TRBJ2-7
CDR3aa: CASISSGPEQYF

v_gene: TRBV12-3/TRBV12-4
j_gene: TRBJ2-1
CDR3aa: CASSPPVLGEQFF

v_gene: TRBV7-9
j_gene: TRBJ2-5
CDR3aa: CASSSRSTRTQETQYF

v_gene: TRBV7-2
j_gene: TRBJ2-7
CDR3aa: CASSLRLDSSYEQYF

v_gene: TRBV12-3/TRBV12-4
j_gene: TRBJ2-1
CDR3aa: CASSLAGTSGRYNEQFF

v_gene: TRBV24-1
j_gene: TRBJ2-5
CDR3aa: CATRVSGEETQYF

v_gene: TRBV7-8
j_gene: TRBJ2-7
CDR3aa: CASSPEFEQYF

v_gene: TRBV13
j_gene: TRBJ1-5
CDR3aa: CASSFKGAGNQPQHF

v_gene: TRBV5-6
j_gene: TRBJ2-1
CDR3aa: CASSDTTSGAYNEQFF

v_gene: TRBV7-9
j_gene: TRBJ2-1
CDR3aa: CASSLVVLDEQFF

v_gene: TRBV7-9
j_gene: TRBJ2-3
CDR3aa: CASPGGEPPKQYF

v_gene: TRBV7-9
j_gene: TRBJ1-2
CDR3aa: CASSLGDARYGYTF

v_gene: TRBV29-1
j_gene: TRBJ2-1
CDR3aa: CSVEYPGTGGSYNEQFF

v_gene: TRBV4-3
j_gene: TRBJ2-7
CDR3aa: CASSPSLAGAGYEQYF

v_gene: TRBV4-3
j_gene: TRBJ2-7
CDR3aa: CASSQDRSSYEQYF

v_gene: TRBV20-1
j_gene: TRBJ2-1
CDR3aa: CSARGHGPYNEQFF

v_gene: TRBV7-6
j_gene: TRBJ2-2
CDR3aa: CASSSVAGEGGELFF

v_gene: TRBV7-6
j_gene: TRBJ1-2
CDR3aa: CASSPGGGAANYGYTF

v_gene: TRBV10-2
j_gene: TRBJ2-7
CDR3aa: CASSEGGPADEQYF

v_gene: TRBV29-1
j_gene: TRBJ1-2
CDR3aa: CSVLGPRTMVYTF

v_gene: TRBV2
j_gene: TRBJ2-1
CDR3aa: CASSELGGSNNEQFF

v_gene: TRBV27
j_gene: TRBJ1-4
CDR3aa: CASRAATNEKLFF

v_gene: TRBV27
j_gene: TRBJ2-1
CDR3aa: CASSPGYLTGSPNDEQFF

v_gene: TRBV28
j_gene: TRBJ2-5
CDR3aa: CASSFGGRANQHQETQYF

v_gene: TRBV28
j_gene: TRBJ2-1
CDR3aa: CASSIYGFFYNEQFF

v_gene: TRBV6-5
j_gene: TRBJ2-3
CDR3aa: CASSPTLAGVPPDTQYF

v_gene: TRBV15
j_gene: TRBJ2-1
CDR3aa: CATSRPGLAGHNEQFF

v_gene: TRBV7-9
j_gene: TRBJ2-5
CDR3aa: CASSSTTGTAEETQYF